Shown below are 15 T cell receptor beta chains from a single sample sequenced in a study of neurological immune-mediated disorders. A single record per CDR3 protein comes from TCRdb applying MiXCR to the 5' RACE reads. The sample carries 30,000 to 40,000 distinct CDR3 sequences, about 3.8% recorded once. Sequences were obtained from PBMCs. The source of these receptors is a man aged 25 to 45 with multiple sclerosis.

The rearrangement joins TRBV20-1 to TRBJ2-7, with D maybe TRBD1 (7 bases). The germline V and J ends were trimmed by 5 bases and 0 bases, with 29 bases remaining between them. The CDR3 runs 19 residues. Germline-derived CDR1 and CDR2 are DFQATT and SNEGSKA (reference sequence). In nucleotides, the CDR3 is TGCAGTGCTCGAGCGATACCGGGACAGCGGGCGTTAAACTCCTACGAGCAGTACTTC. Residues: CSARAIPGQRALNSYEQYF.

This clonotype has at least ten counts. This sequence joins TRBV20-1 and TRBJ2-1; TRBD2 matches at 10 bases. Trimming took 5 bases from V and 3 from J; bases not matched to a gene: 4. This CDR3 comprises 14 residues. Per germline, CDR1 DFQATT and CDR2 SNEGSKA (reference sequence). CDR3: CSAGSGGHYNEQFF. The CDR3 DNA reads TGCAGTGCTGGTAGCGGGGGGCACTACAATGAGCAGTTCTTC.

This clonotype was observed at least ten times. CDR3 bases: TGTGCCAGCAGCCGAGTCGTACTCTCCTACAATGAGCAGTTCTTC. It encodes CASSRVVLSYNEQFF. V gene TRBV7-2 combines with J gene TRBJ2-1; D is unresolved. Germline V CDR1 and CDR2: SGHTA, FQGNSA. V was pared by 5 bases and J by 0 bases, with 11 bases between. The CDR3 covers 15 residues.

This clonotype was detected only a few times. The rearrangement uses TRBV7-9 and TRBJ2-1; 13 bases agree with TRBD2. There are 16 residues in the CDR3. The V gene end was trimmed by 4 bases and the J gene end by 15 bases; junction bases not matched to a gene: 15. Per the germline V gene, CDR1 is SEHNR and CDR2 is FQNEAQ (reference sequence). Here the CDR3 reads CASSSRTGTSGVIGFF. CDR3 coding DNA: TGTGCCAGCAGCTCACGCACCGGGACTAGCGGGGTAATAGGGTTCTTC.

This clonotype was observed many times. The V and J genes are TRBV7-6 and TRBJ2-3; 9 bases match TRBD1. The CDR3 length is 16 residues. The J segment lost 4 bases and the V segment lost 1 base, leaving 6 bases of the junction unmatched. CDR1 SGHVS and CDR2 FNYEAQ come from the germline V gene. CDR3: CASSLETGGGSDTQYF. CDR3 DNA sequence: TGTGCCAGCAGCTTAGAGACAGGGGGTGGCTCAGATACGCAGTATTTT.

Details on this clonotype: A much larger clonotype is one base distant, so this may be a read error. This CDR3 fails to terminate in the conserved phenylalanine or tryptophan, so it likely reflects a read error. The genes are TRBV11-2 and TRBJ2-7; 7 bases agree with TRBD1. The germline V gene has CDR1 SGHAT and CDR2 FQNNGV. CDR3 length: 16 amino acids. J gave up 0 bases and V 3 bases, and 8 bases lay outside the gene matches. The CDR3 bases are TGTGCCAGCAGCTTGGGCGCAGGGGGATACTCCTACGAGCAGTACTGC. The encoded protein is CASSLGAGGYSYEQYC.

The V gene is TRBV7-9, the J gene TRBJ2-7; D is unclear. CDR1 is SEHNR and CDR2 is FQNEAQ in the germline V gene (reference sequence). The CDR3 runs 13 residues. Trimming shortened V by 3 bases and J by 1 base, and 7 bases separated the two germline ends. The CDR3 nucleotides are TGTGCCAGCAGCTTCTCAGAGTCCTACGAGCAGTACTTC. Protein product: CASSFSESYEQYF.

The sample holds many counts of this clonotype. This CDR3 is CASSLGELRHMNTEAFF. The CDR3 DNA sequence: TGTGCCAGCAGCTTGGGAGAGCTTCGACACATGAACACTGAAGCTTTCTTT. The chain has TRBV5-6 and TRBJ1-1; no definite D call. From germline, CDR1 is SGHDT and CDR2 YYEEEE. V dropped 0 bases and J dropped 0 bases, with 15 bases sitting between them. CDR3 length equals 17 residues.

This clonotype was observed many times. V gene TRBV6-5 combines with J gene TRBJ2-7, with D perhaps matching TRBD1 or TRBD2 (5 bases each). In germline, CDR1 is MNHEY, CDR2 SVGAGI. Trimming removed 0 bases at V and 1 base at J, with 16 bases between. The CDR3 is 17 residues long. The CDR3 here is CASSYSARGEWSYEQYF. The CDR3 DNA follows: TGTGCCAGCAGTTACTCTGCCCGAGGGGAGTGGTCCTACGAGCAGTACTTC.

This clonotype has just a few counts. The J gene is TRBJ1-1, the V gene TRBV20-1; D is unresolved. Per the germline V gene, CDR1 is DFQATT and CDR2 is SNEGSKA (reference sequence). This CDR3 contains 10 residues. The V end was cut by 2 bases, the J end by 12 bases, with 10 bases between. CDR3 sequence (DNA): TGCAGTGCTAGATTGGCACACCCTTTCTTT. Translated: CSARLAHPFF.

This clonotype occurred a few times. The chain uses TRBV5-1 and TRBJ1-1, with a weak D call TRBD1 (5 bases). The CDR3 is made up of 13 amino acids. Per germline, CDR1 SGHRS and CDR2 YFSETQ. Between the trimmed V and J ends, which lost 0 bases and 8 bases, there was a span of 11 bases. The DNA for the CDR3 is TGCGCCAGCAGCTTGGATGGGGCATCCGAAGCTTTCTTT. Its protein is CASSLDGASEAFF.

This clonotype was observed many times. This CDR3 reads CASSLPGQAREQYF. DNA of the CDR3: TGTGCCAGCAGCTTACCGGGACAGGCGAGGGAGCAGTACTTC. The chain joins TRBV11-2 to TRBJ2-7, with 8 bases fitting TRBD1. The germline V gene encodes CDR1 SGHAT and CDR2 FQNNGV. Trimming removed 2 bases from V and 7 bases from J; junction bases left unmatched: 7. This CDR3 has 14 amino acids. Full variable domain (rest looked up from reference TRBV11-2 and TRBJ2-7): EAGVAQSPRYKIIEKRQSVAFWCNPISGHATLYWYQQILGQGPKLLIQFQNNGVVDDSQLPKDRFSAERLKGVDSTLKIQPAKLEDSAVYLCASSLPGQAREQYFGPGTRLTVT.

This clonotype has at least ten counts. V usage is TRBV5-1 and J usage is TRBJ2-3; D is undetermined. Germline V gene lookup returns CDR1 SGHRS and CDR2 YFSETQ. The length of the CDR3 is 12 residues. Deletions cut 4 bases from V and 3 bases from J, with 6 bases between. The CDR3 region is CASSPTTDTQYF. The CDR3 DNA follows: TGCGCCAGCAGCCCGACAACAGATACGCAGTATTTT.

The table lists this clonotype with many counts. The rearrangement uses TRBV15 and TRBJ1-1; D is unresolved. V was trimmed by 0 bases and J by 8 bases, leaving 13 bases between them. CDR3 size: 14 residues. From germline, CDR1 is LNHNV and CDR2 YYDKDF (reference sequence). In DNA form, the CDR3 reads TGTGCCACCAGCAGAGATCCAAACAGTAAGGAAGCTTTCTTT. Translated, it gives CATSRDPNSKEAFF. Filled out from reference TRBV15 and TRBJ1-1, the complete variable domain reads DAMVIQNPRYQVTQFGKPVTLSCSQTLNHNVMYWYQQKSSQAPKLLFHYYDKDFNNEADTPDNFQSRRPNTSFCFLDIRSPGLGDTAMYLCATSRDPNSKEAFFGQGTRLTVV.

This clonotype was seen many times. The rearrangement uses TRBV7-2 and TRBJ2-5; 12 nucleotides line up with TRBD1. V was pared by 5 bases and J by 5 bases, with 9 bases of the junction left unmatched. CDR3 length: 16 residues. Germline CDR1 and CDR2: SGHTA and FQGNSA. The CDR3 reads CASSQAGTGGPETQYF. The CDR3, as DNA: TGTGCCAGCAGCCAAGCCGGGACAGGGGGCCCGGAGACCCAGTACTTC.